The 4 T cell receptor beta chains reported below all come from one sample, sequenced in a study of blood T cell repertoires in COVID-19. Sequencing was performed with immunoSEQ multiplex PCR; in TCRdb, only in-frame clones are kept and a portion is missing. The sample consists of hundreds of thousands of clones, 80% to 90% of them appearing once. Sequencing was performed on peripheral blood. The receptors originated from a woman between 50 and 59 years old who had recovered from COVID-19.

The chain recombines TRBV6-2 or TRBV6-3 with TRBJ2-5; 8 nucleotides align to TRBD1. Losses at the gene ends were 5 bases for V and 5 bases for J; bases not matched to a gene: 4. This CDR3 comprises 13 residues. Germline CDR1 and CDR2: MNHEY and SVGEGT. CDR3 sequence reads: CASSLDRVETQYF. The CDR3 DNA follows: TGTGCCAGCAGTCTGGACAGGGTTGAGACCCAGTACTTC.

This chain connects TRBV18 to TRBJ1-2, with D possibly being TRBD1 (5 bases). In germline, CDR1 is KGHSH, CDR2 LQKENI. The CDR3 extends over 17 amino acids. V lost 3 bases and J lost 4, with 21 bases in between. CDR3 sequence reads: CASSPPGGGVSIYGYTF. CDR3 nucleotide sequence: TGTGCCAGCTCACCCCCCGGGGGGGGTGTCTCGATCTATGGCTACACCTTC.

The chain joins TRBV5-1 to TRBJ2-4, with 14 positions matching TRBD2. After removal of 4 bases from V and 0 bases from J, the junction contained 9 bases not matched to a gene. CDR1 is SGHRS, CDR2 YFSETQ, per germline. CDR3 length: 19 residues. CDR3 sequence reads: CASSPGTSGGPLAKNIQYF. The CDR3 nucleotides are TGCGCCAGCAGCCCCGGGACTAGCGGGGGCCCTTTAGCCAAAAACATTCAGTACTTC.

The rearrangement joins TRBV5-4 to TRBJ1-2; TRBD1 aligns across 9 bases. The V and J ends lost 4 bases and 8 bases, in that order; junction bases with no gene match: 3. CDR1 is SGHNT and CDR2 is YYREEE in the germline V gene (reference sequence). The CDR3 is 12 residues long. This CDR3 reads CASSRQGDGYTF. CDR3 bases: TGTGCCAGCAGCCGACAGGGGGACGGCTACACCTTC.